This T cell receptor (beta chain) was sequenced in a study of regulatory T cells in long-lasting Graves disease (dated by TCRdb to about 2021). Regarding the complete study: In the newly diagnosed Graves' disease group, patients had been taking antithyroid drugs for less than 3 months. Persistent Graves' disease patients were compared with newly diagnosed Graves' disease patients by peripheral blood TCR sequencing and RNA sequencing. The study was registered as a clinical trial and conducted in China. A total of approximately 35 samples underwent TCR sequencing: some 13 from persistent and about 20 from newly diagnosed Graves' disease patients.

In light of the paper, this sample's time point label describes: newly diagnosed GD, antithyroid drugs for less than 3 months. RNA was extracted from PBMCs in TRIzol for both TCR sequencing and RNA sequencing. The diagnosis of Graves' disease followed American Thyroid Association guidelines. The patients came from an endocrinology department in Xi'an, China. From each patient, about 9 milliliters of peripheral blood was collected into an EDTA anticoagulant tube. Ficoll Paque Plus density gradient separation was used to isolate PBMCs, and no further T cell sorting was done. An Agilent 2100 Bioanalyzer and agarose gel were used to assess RNA quality, and a NanoDrop 2000 was used to measure RNA concentration. The table lists this clonotype with many counts. This clone's antigen is unknown. No per-base quality is available; no much larger clone lies one base away. The method behind the library was multiplex PCR. TCRdb shows the sequencer as Illumina HiSeq 4000. TCR beta libraries were built with iRepertoire HTBI primers and Arm-PCR amplification of CDR3 regions. Before sequencing, the PCR products went through gel purification. The original pipeline was this. Gene usage analysis of CDR3 amino acid clonotypes used the 55 to 65 TRBV and about 13 TRBJ segments found across samples. Filtered high-quality paired reads were merged into contigs using COPE and FqMerger. BLAST was used to align contigs to the IMGT TRBV, TRBD and TRBJ reference genes, and CDR3 was defined following IMGT. Any clonotype with a frequency above 0.1% was counted as a highly expanded clone. Repertoire diversity was measured by Shannon entropy, and V-J evenness by the Gini coefficient. A clonotype found in more than one individual was treated as public. Using fastp trimming at Q25 and MiXCR clonotype assembly, TCRdb reanalyzed the public sequencing data and kept in-frame beta chains. When rows share a CDR3 protein, they turn into one entry using the most common DNA and genes. TCRdb's processing, not the authors' own work, is the source of the V and J calls. In this sample the table shows 550,000 or so distinct CDR3 sequences, around 12% of which occur a single time. The top ten clonotypes cover approximately 9% of the sample.

The full study reports these points: Lower TCR Shannon entropy and fewer highly expanded clones were observed in persistent Graves' disease patients than in newly diagnosed patients, which suggested clonal expansion. More public clonotypes were shared among persistent patients (roughly 2,700) than among newly diagnosed patients (roughly 1,000). TRBV28, TRBJ1-2 and TRBJ2-5 were preferentially used in persistent disease, while TRBV20-1 and TRBJ2-1 were favored in newly diagnosed disease. Sequencing and analysis were limited to the TCR beta chain. Only peripheral blood was studied, because thyroid tissue, the primary lesion, was inaccessible. As a limitation, the authors acknowledged that the small sample size may reduce accuracy.

From V the trimming removes 1 base and from J it removes 3 bases, while the gene matches leave 7 bases of the junction unaccounted for. CDR1 and CDR2, looked up from the germline V gene, are SQVTM and ANQGSEA. Measured from the cysteine to the phenylalanine, the CDR3 is 15 residues long. Only CDR3 DNA remains: 45 bases, in frame from the first base. This sample was shared with a second study, whose subject was T cells in Graves' hyperthyroidism and ophthalmopathy. As that second paper reports: A patient counted as having stable Graves' hyperthyroidism if no progression to ophthalmopathy occurred over 18 months of follow-up. Hyperthyroidism patients were newly diagnosed, had a disease duration of under 2 months, and were aged 18 to 65 years. Exclusion was applied to patients with uncontrolled infections, other autoimmune diseases, pregnancy or lactation. Diagnoses were established on the basis of clinical symptoms, serum thyroxine and TRAb, thyroid ultrasound, and orbital computed tomography. The first round of RT-PCR for the TCR CDR3 was performed with the HTBI primer set and the Qiagen OneStep RT-PCR kit. Most expanded thyroid clonotypes (frequency above 0.001) were also detected in blood, a finding suggesting that blood repertoires may reflect thyroid immune responses. In cross-validation, a model built on a 13 V-J signature told ophthalmopathy apart from stable hyperthyroidism with under 90% sensitivity and approximately 81% specificity, and in testing the same model reached 80%/75%. In validation, the model predicted progression to ophthalmopathy a median of 6.5 months before onset, with roughly 70% sensitivity and about 75% specificity. A discovery cohort of roughly 100 patients, roughly 43 with Graves' ophthalmopathy and 57 with stable Graves' hyperthyroidism, was used to find distinguishing TCR V-J signatures. Prospective prediction of ophthalmopathy was tested in an independent validation cohort of approximately 18 hyperthyroidism patients and some 17 patients who later progressed to ophthalmopathy. The 90 to 100 discovery patients were randomly split 7:3 into training and test sets. Thyroid tissue and blood T-cell repertoires from roughly six Graves' hyperthyroidism patients were also compared in the study. After blood sampling, hyperthyroidism patients were treated with methimazole at a starting dose of 30 mg daily, and ophthalmopathy patients were treated with high-dose intravenous methylprednisolone. A second multiplex PCR round built the libraries, followed by size selection and purification. Sequencing of the libraries was done on an Illumina HiSeq2000 using paired-end 100 bp reads. SOAPnuke was used to process the raw data, with reads discarded if the reads contained adapters or uncalled bases, had a mean Phred below 15, or lacked an exact constant-primer or identifier match. COPE v1.2.5 was used to merge the high-quality paired reads, and each unique nucleotide sequence was defined as a clonotype. MiTCR v1.1 was used to align clonotypes to the IMGT TRBV, TRBD and TRBJ reference segments. Only V-J combinations with frequency above 0.0001, covering about 99% of repertoires, were analysed. A TCS score was defined as the ratio of F50 (clonal expansion) to E x V (chaos), with BLOSUM62-based TCRdist applied between CDR3 peptides within each V-J. Welch's t-statistics and random forest reduced 500 to 550 V-J features to 10 to 15, which were used in a naive Bayes classifier (R e1071). Sample size was not statistically predetermined, and blinding of investigators to group allocation was not performed. TCR Vbeta CDR3 sequencing of 135 peripheral blood samples (over 40 ophthalmopathy, 75 to 85 hyperthyroidism and approximately 17 progressor patients) is reported in the paper.

The sequencing here drew on peripheral blood mononuclear cells (PBMCs), taken at new diagnosis, from a patient treated with antithyroid drugs. The V and J segments used are TRBV29-1 and TRBJ1-2; the central 8 bases match TRBD1. The sequence was obtained from a woman in her twenties or thirties with Graves disease. Donor details come from another sample of the same person, matched by shared clones. The DNA sequence is as follows: TGCAGCGTTGAAGGCTGGGACAGGTTCTACTATGGCTACACCTTC. It codes for CSVEGWDRFYYGYTF.